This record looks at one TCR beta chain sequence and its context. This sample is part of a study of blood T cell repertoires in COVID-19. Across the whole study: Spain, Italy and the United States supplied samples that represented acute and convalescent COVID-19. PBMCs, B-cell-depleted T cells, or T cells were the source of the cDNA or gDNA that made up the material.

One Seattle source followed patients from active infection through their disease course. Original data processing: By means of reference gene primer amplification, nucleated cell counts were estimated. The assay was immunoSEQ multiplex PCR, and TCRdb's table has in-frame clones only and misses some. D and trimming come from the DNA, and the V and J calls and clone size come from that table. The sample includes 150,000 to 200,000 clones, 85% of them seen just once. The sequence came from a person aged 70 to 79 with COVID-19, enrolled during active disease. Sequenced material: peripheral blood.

The CDR3 spells CASSEGGRGLYEQYF. CDR3 DNA sequence: TGTGCCAGCTCAGAAGGCGGGCGCGGACTCTACGAGCAGTACTTC. This rearrangement joins TRBV18 to TRBJ2-7, with D possibly matching TRBD2 (5 bases). The CDR3 is 15 amino acids. Germline V gene lookup returns CDR1 KGHSH and CDR2 LQKENI. Trimming shortened V by 5 bases and J by 3 bases, and 17 bases separated the two germline ends. Full variable domain (missing parts from reference TRBV18 and TRBJ2-7): NAGVMQNPRHLVRRRGQEARLRCSPMKGHSHVYWYRQLPEEGLKFMVYLQKENIIDESGMPKERFSAEFPKEGPSILRIQQVVRGDSAAYFCASSEGGRGLYEQYFGPGTRLTVT.